The rows below give T cell receptor beta chains drawn from one sample of a study of T cells in Graves' hyperthyroidism and ophthalmopathy. TCRdb fed the multiplex PCR reads into MiXCR, producing one record per CDR3 protein. The sample shows a few hundred thousand distinct CDR3 sequences, 46% of them seen only once. The sequencing input was peripheral blood or thyroid tissue (not recorded which). The receptors derive from a woman younger than 30 with Graves' hyperthyroidism. The CDR3 runs from the conserved cysteine through the conserved F or W. D genes are given only for firm matches. Clone size is stated in some rows and not others, as once, few, many or a class when expanded.

j_call,v_call,clone_size,d_call,cdr3_aa,cdr3_nt
TRBJ1-2,TRBV2,.,.,CASSLLNSQGRDYTF,TGTGCCAGCAGCTTACTGAATTCGCAGGGACGTGACTACACCTTC
TRBJ2-5,TRBV7-2,many,.,CASSPTEETQYF,TGTGCCAGCAGCCCCACAGAGGAGACCCAGTACTTC
TRBJ1-2,TRBV29-1,.,.,CSVDRGLYGYTF,TGCAGCGTTGACAGGGGTTTATATGGCTACACCTTC
TRBJ2-7,TRBV20-1,once,TRBD2,CSPMTSTSSYEQYF,TGCAGTCCGATGACTAGCACGAGCTCCTACGAGCAGTACTTC
TRBJ1-5,TRBV7-8,.,.,CASSLAQTQPQHF,TGTGCCAGCAGCTTAGCTCAGACTCAGCCCCAGCATTTT
TRBJ1-2,TRBV7-9,.,TRBD1,CASSEMGQLTNYGYTF,TGTGCCAGCAGCGAAATGGGACAGCTTACTAACTATGGCTACACCTTC
TRBJ1-5,TRBV2,once,.,CASSLIFHASGQPQHF,TGTGCCAGCAGCCTTATTTTCCACGCCAGTGGGCAGCCCCAGCATTTT
TRBJ1-2,TRBV2,many,TRBD1,CASRGTGDGYTF,TGTGCCAGTCGAGGGACAGGGGATGGCTACACCTTC
TRBJ1-3,TRBV5-1,.,.,CASSLPPRAGSGNTIYF,TGCGCCAGCAGCTTGCCTCCCAGGGCTGGATCTGGAAACACCATATATTTT
TRBJ2-7,TRBV7-9,few,.,CASSPPPAGGEQYF,TGTGCCAGCAGTCCCCCTCCGGCGGGCGGCGAGCAGTACTTC
TRBJ2-7,TRBV6-5,.,TRBD1,CASSYSVRGPAYEQYF,TGTGCCAGCAGTTACTCGGTCAGGGGGCCCGCCTACGAGCAGTACTTC
TRBJ2-7,TRBV7-3,.,TRBD2,CASRREAHNEQYF,TGTGCCAGCCGGCGGGAGGCCCACAATGAGCAGTACTTC
TRBJ2-2,TRBV19,.,.,CASHWRGLKTGELFF,TGTGCCAGTCACTGGCGGGGGCTCAAGACCGGGGAGCTGTTTTTT
TRBJ2-5,TRBV2,.,TRBD2,CASRGTSGSLLQETQYF,TGTGCCAGCAGAGGGACTAGCGGGAGCCTCTTGCAAGAGACCCAGTACTTC
TRBJ2-5,TRBV6-5,few,TRBD1,CASRRGGGETQYF,TGTGCCAGCAGGCGAGGGGGCGGAGAGACCCAGTACTTC
TRBJ2-7,TRBV14,.,.,CASSQGRDLSYEQYF,TGTGCCAGCAGCCAAGGACGGGACCTCTCCTACGAGCAGTACTTC
TRBJ1-1,TRBV25-1,many,.,CASSAGYSTEAFF,TGTGCCAGCAGTGCTGGATACTCGACTGAAGCTTTCTTT
TRBJ1-2,TRBV7-9,.,.,CASSSGRAPNYGYTF,TGTGCCAGCAGCTCGGGCAGGGCTCCTAACTATGGCTACACCTTC